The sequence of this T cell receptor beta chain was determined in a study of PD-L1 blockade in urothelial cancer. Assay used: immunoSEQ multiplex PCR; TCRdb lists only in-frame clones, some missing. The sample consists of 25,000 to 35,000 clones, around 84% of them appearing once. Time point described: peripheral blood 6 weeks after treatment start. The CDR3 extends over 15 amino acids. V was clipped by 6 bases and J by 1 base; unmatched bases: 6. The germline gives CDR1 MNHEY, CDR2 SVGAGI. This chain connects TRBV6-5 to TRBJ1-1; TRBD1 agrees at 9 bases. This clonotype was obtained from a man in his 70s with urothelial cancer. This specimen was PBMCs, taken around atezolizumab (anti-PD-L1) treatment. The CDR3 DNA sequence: TGTGCCAGCAGCTCTCGGACAGGGGCGAACACTGAAGCTTTCTTT. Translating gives CASSSRTGANTEAFF.